This T cell receptor beta chain stems from a study of CD4+ T cells in melanoma. Germline values: CDR1 SGDLS, CDR2 YYNGEE. The CDR3 loop spans 17 amino acids. J gave up 3 bases and V 3 bases, and 15 bases lay outside the gene matches. This clone has only one observation. Its antigen is as yet unknown. Clones were sequenced by immunoSEQ multiplex PCR, and TCRdb holds only the in-frame ones, with some missing. The profile covers 110,000 to 150,000 clones, with 85% to 95% appearing a single time and less than 2% taken by the ten largest. Study-wide findings and caveats: CD8+ T cell, macrophage and B cell function reportedly correlated with neoantigen-specific CD4+ T cells.

The chain uses TRBV9 and TRBJ2-7; 7 nucleotides agree with TRBD1. The receptor comes from a human donor with melanoma. The CDR3 sequence: CASSGLGTAGGDYEQYF. The CDR3 DNA reads as TGTGCCAGCAGCGGCCTAGGGACGGCAGGGGGTGACTACGAGCAGTACTTC.